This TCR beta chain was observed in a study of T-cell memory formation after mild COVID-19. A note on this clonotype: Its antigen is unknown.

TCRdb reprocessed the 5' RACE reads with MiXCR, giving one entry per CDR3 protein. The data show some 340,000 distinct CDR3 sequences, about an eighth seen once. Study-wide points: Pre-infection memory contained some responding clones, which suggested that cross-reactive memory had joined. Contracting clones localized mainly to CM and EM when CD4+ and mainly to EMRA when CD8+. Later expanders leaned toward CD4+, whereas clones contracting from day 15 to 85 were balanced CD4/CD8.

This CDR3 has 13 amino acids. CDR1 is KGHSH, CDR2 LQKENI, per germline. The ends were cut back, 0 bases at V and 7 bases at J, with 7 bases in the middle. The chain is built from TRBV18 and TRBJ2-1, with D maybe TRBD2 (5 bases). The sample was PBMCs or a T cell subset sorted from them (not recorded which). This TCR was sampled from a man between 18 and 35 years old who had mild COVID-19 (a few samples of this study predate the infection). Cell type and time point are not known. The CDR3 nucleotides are TGTGCCAGCTCACCACCGGGAGTAAATGAGCAGTTCTTC. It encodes CASSPPGVNEQFF.